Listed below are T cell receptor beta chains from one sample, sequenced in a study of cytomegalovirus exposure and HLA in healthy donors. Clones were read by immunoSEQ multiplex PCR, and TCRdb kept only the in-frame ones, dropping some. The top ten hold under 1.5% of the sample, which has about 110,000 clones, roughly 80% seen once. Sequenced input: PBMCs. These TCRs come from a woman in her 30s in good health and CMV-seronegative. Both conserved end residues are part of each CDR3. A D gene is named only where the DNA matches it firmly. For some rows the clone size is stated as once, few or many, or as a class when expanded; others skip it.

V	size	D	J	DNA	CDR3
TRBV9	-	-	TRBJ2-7	TGTGCCAGCAGCCCAGGGACACGGACCTACGAGCAGTACTTC	CASSPGTRTYEQYF
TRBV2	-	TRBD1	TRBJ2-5	TGTGCCAGCCCTTTCCTGCTTGAGGAGTCCAGGACAGGGTGCCAAGAGACCCAGTACTTC	CASPFLLEESRTGCQETQYF
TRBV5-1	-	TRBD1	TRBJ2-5	TGCGCCAGCAGCCCCTCCGGGACAGGGGTCAAGACCCAGTACTTC	CASSPSGTGVKTQYF
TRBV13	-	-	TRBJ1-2	TGTGCCAGCAGCTCCCAAGCGGGTGGCTACACCTTC	CASSSQAGGYTF
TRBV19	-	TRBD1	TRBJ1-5	TGTGCCAGTAGTATCCGGCCAGGGGGCGTAGGTTCTAGCAATCAGCCCCAGCATTTT	CASSIRPGGVGSSNQPQHF
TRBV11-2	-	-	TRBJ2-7	TGTGCCAGCAGCTTAGAAATTTTTGCAGGCAGTACCTACGAGCAGTACTTC	CASSLEIFAGSTYEQYF
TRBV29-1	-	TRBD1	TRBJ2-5	TGCAGCGTTTACCAGGGGGCAGAGACCCAGTACTTC	CSVYQGAETQYF
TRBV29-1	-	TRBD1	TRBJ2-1	TGCAGCGTCCATGACGGGACAGGGCGCAATGAGCAGTTCTTC	CSVHDGTGRNEQFF
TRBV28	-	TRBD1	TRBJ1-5	TGTGCCAGCAGCCTACTCGGGACAGCTATCAATCAGCCCCAGCATTTT	CASSLLGTAINQPQHF
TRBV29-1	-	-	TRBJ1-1	TGCAGCCTCCGGTTCGCGGGGACTGAAGCTTTCTTT	CSLRFAGTEAFF
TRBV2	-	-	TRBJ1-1	TGTGCCAGCAGGTTCCCCGGGGGGGACACTGAAGCTTTCTTT	CASRFPGGDTEAFF
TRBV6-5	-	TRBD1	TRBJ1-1	TGTGCCAGCAGACGACAGGGTCGGTTCACTGAAGCTTTCTTT	CASRRQGRFTEAFF
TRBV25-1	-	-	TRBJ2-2	TGTGCCAGCACCGGGAAAGCCGGGGAGCTGTTTTTT	CASTGKAGELFF
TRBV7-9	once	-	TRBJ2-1	TGTGCCAGCAGCTTAGCGGGGGCCCCGGAGCAGTTCTTC	CASSLAGAPEQFF
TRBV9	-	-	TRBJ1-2	TGTGCCAGCAGCTCGAGCCGAGACGGACTAAACTATGGCTACACCTTC	CASSSSRDGLNYGYTF
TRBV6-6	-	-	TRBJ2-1	TGTGCCAGCAGTCACGTGGCGGGGAACGGGGAGAATGAGCAGTTCTTC	CASSHVAGNGENEQFF
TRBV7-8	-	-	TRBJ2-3	TGTGCCAGCAGCGACCAGGGGCAGAGCACAGATACGCAGTATTTT	CASSDQGQSTDTQYF
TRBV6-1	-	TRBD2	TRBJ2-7	TGTGCCAGCAGACTAGCGGGGCCCTCCTACGAGCAGTACTTC	CASRLAGPSYEQYF
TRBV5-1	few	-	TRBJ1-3	TGCGCCAGCAGCGCTACTTATGGAAACACCATATATTTT	CASSATYGNTIYF
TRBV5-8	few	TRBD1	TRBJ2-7	TGTGCCAGCAGGGGGACAGGGGGCTACGAGCAGTACTTC	CASRGTGGYEQYF
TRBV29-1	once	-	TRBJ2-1	TGCAGCGTTGAAGGGTTGGGGAGATCCTACAATGAGCAGTTCTTC	CSVEGLGRSYNEQFF
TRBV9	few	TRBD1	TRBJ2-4	TGTGCCAGCAGCCCCCGTCAGGGGGCCTCGGCCAAAAACATTCAGTACTTC	CASSPRQGASAKNIQYF
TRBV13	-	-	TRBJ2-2	TGTGCCAGCAGCCCACTTAACACCGGGGAGCTGTTTTTT	CASSPLNTGELFF
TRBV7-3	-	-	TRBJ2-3	TGTGCCAGCAGCTTACTCGGGGGAAGCACAGATACGCGGTATTTT	CASSLLGGSTDTRYF
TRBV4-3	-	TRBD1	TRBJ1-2	TGCGCCAGCAGCCAAGATACCGGGACAGGAGGGCGAGGCTACACCTTC	CASSQDTGTGGRGYTF
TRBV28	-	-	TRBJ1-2	TGTGCCAGCAGTCCTTCCCTTGGGGGGTACAGCTATGGCTACACCTTC	CASSPSLGGYSYGYTF
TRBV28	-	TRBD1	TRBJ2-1	TGTGCCAGCAGTTCCGGAAGAACAGGGGTTAAGGGGTATGAGCAGTTCTTC	CASSSGRTGVKGYEQFF
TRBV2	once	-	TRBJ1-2	TGTGCCAGCAGTTGGACAGCCGTCGATGGCTACACCTTC	CASSWTAVDGYTF
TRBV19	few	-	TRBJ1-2	TGTGCCAGTAGTAGGCCAGAATACTATGGCTACACCTTC	CASSRPEYYGYTF
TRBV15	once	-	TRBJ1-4	TGTGCCACGAGGAGGGGAGACGCAACTAATGAAAAACTGTTTTTT	CATRRGDATNEKLFF
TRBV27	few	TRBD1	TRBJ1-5	TGTGCCAGCAGTTTAACAGGGGGAACAAATCAGCCCCAGCATTTT	CASSLTGGTNQPQHF
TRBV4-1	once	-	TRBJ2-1	TGCGCCAGCAGCCAAGAGCCAGCGGAGGGGCGTGAGCAGTTCTTC	CASSQEPAEGREQFF
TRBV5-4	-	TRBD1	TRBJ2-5	TGTGCCAGCAGCTCGGGGACAGTCCAAGAGACCCAGTACTTC	CASSSGTVQETQYF
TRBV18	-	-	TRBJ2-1	TGTGCCAGCTCACCTCCGGGTCGAGATTTGGAGCAGTTCTTC	CASSPPGRDLEQFF
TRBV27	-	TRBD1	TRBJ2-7	TGTGCCAGCTCCCGGGACAGGGGCTACGAGCAGTACTTC	CASSRDRGYEQYF
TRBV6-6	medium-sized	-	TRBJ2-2	TGTGCCAGCAGTTACTCGCGGAACACCGGGGAGCTGTTTTTT	CASSYSRNTGELFF
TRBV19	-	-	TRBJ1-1	TGTGCCAGTAGTATTAGTACCACTGAAGCTTTCTTT	CASSISTTEAFF
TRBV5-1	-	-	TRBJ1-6	TGCGCCAGCAGCCTGAGAACCTCCGGCAGGAATTCACCCCTCCACTTT	CASSLRTSGRNSPLHF
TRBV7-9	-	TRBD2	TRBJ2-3	TGTGCCAGCAGCTTAGACCTAGCGGGGTTTACGCAGTATTTT	CASSLDLAGFTQYF
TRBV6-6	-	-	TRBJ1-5	TGTGCCAGCAGGGAGAGATCCAATCAGCCCCAGCATTTT	CASRERSNQPQHF
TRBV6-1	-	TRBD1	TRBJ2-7	TGTGCCATCGAGGGACAGGGGAACTACGAGCAGTACTTC	CAIEGQGNYEQYF
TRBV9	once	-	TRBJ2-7	TGTGCCAGCAGCGTGGCGGGTCCCTCCTACGAGCAGTACTTC	CASSVAGPSYEQYF
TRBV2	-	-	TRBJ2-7	TGTGCCAGCACGGGAGACTGGGGTGACGAGCAGTACTTC	CASTGDWGDEQYF
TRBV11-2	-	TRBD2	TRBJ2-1	TGTGCCAGCAGCTTGCGGGGGGGTACATACAATGAGCAGTTCTTC	CASSLRGGTYNEQFF
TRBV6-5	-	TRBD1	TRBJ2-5	TGTGCCAGCACCCCAGGGGGCGCGGGGGAGACCCAGTACTTC	CASTPGGAGETQYF
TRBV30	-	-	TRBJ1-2	TGTGCCTGGAGTCCGGACTCTACCAACTATGGCTACACCTTC	CAWSPDSTNYGYTF
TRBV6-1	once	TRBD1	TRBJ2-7	TGTGCCAGCAGATGGACAGGGAAGGGCGAGCAGTACTTC	CASRWTGKGEQYF
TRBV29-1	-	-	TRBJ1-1	TGCAGCGTTGAAGATCCCCAGGGAAGAGCTGAAGCTTTCTTT	CSVEDPQGRAEAFF